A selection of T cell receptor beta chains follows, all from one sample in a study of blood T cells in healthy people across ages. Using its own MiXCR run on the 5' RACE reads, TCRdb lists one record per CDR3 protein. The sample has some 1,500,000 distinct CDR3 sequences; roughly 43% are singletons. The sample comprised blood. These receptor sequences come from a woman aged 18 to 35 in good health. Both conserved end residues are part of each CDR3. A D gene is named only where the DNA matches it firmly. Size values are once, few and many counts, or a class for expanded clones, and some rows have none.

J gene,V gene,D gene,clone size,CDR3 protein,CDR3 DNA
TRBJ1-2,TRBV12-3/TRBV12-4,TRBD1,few,CASSLATGGLANYGYTF,TGTGCCAGCAGTTTGGCCACAGGGGGTCTAGCTAACTATGGCTACACCTTC
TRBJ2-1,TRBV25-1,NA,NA,CASSPTPWTPDSYNEQFF,TGTGCCAGCAGTCCAACGCCTTGGACGCCTGACTCCTACAATGAGCAGTTCTTC
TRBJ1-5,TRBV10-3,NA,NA,CATQAGFGSNQPQHF,TGTGCCACCCAAGCCGGGTTTGGTAGCAATCAGCCCCAGCATTTT
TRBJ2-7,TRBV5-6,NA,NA,CASSFTPSSYEQYF,TGTGCCAGCAGCTTTACACCGAGCTCCTACGAGCAGTACTTC
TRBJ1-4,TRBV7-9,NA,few,CASTGHPEKLFF,TGTGCCAGCACCGGACATCCTGAAAAACTGTTTTTT
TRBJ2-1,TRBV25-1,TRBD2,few,CASSDPSGGDNEQFF,TGTGCCAGCAGTGATCCGAGCGGGGGGGACAATGAGCAGTTCTTC
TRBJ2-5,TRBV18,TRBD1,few,CASFSTGQETQYF,TGTGCCAGTTTCTCGACAGGGCAAGAGACCCAGTACTTC
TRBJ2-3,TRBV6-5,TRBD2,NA,CVSNSGGALDTQYF,TGTGTCAGCAATAGCGGGGGGGCTTTAGATACGCAGTATTTT
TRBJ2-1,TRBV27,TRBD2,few,CASSKKAGGPHEQFF,TGTGCCAGCAGTAAGAAAGCGGGAGGGCCTCATGAGCAGTTCTTC
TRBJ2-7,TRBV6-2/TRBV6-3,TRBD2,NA,CASSARPLADLYEQYF,TGTGCCAGCAGTGCCCGACCACTAGCGGATCTCTACGAGCAGTACTTC